This T cell receptor (beta chain) was found in a study of technical replicates of blood from a few donors. The CDR3 extends over 17 amino acids. The germline CDR1 and CDR2 sequences are SGHRS and YFSETQ. V was clipped by 4 bases and J by 0 bases; unmatched bases: 7. Measured with immunoSEQ multiplex PCR; TCRdb has only the in-frame clones, and not every one. The top ten clones hold around 0.4% of a sample with some 80,000 clones, more than 85% of them seen once. The TCR comes from a human donor in good health. This chain connects TRBV5-1 to TRBJ1-2; 12 bases are a match to TRBD1. Sequenced sample: T cells isolated from PBMCs. In nucleotides, the CDR3 is TGCGCCAGCAGCCTACCCGGGACAGGGGGCTCTAACTATGGCTACACCTTC. Its translation is CASSLPGTGGSNYGYTF. Drawing the rest from reference TRBV5-1 and TRBJ1-2, the complete variable domain is KAGVTQTPRYLIKTRGQQVTLSCSPISGHRSVSWYQQTPGQGLQFLFEYFSETQRNKGNFPGRFSGRQFSNSRSEMNVSTLELGDSALYLCASSLPGTGGSNYGYTFGSGTRLTVV.